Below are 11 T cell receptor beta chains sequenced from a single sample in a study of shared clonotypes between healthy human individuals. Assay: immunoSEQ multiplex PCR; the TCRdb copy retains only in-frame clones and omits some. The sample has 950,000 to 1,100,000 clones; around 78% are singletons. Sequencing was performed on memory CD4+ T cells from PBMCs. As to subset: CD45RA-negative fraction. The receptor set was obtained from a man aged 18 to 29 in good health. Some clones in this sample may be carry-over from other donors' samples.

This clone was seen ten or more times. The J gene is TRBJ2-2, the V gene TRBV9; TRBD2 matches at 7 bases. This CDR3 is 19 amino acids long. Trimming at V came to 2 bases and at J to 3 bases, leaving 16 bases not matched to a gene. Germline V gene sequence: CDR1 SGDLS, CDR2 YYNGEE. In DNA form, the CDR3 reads TGTGCCAGCAGCGTTGGGCGAGGGAGGGCCCTCGAGCACACCGGGGAGCTGTTTTTT. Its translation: CASSVGRGRALEHTGELFF.

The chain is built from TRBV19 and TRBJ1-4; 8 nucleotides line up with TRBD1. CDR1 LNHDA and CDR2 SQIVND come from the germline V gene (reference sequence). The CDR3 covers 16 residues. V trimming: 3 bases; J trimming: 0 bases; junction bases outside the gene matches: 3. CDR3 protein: CASSIGQGATNEKLFF. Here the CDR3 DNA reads TGTGCCAGTAGTATCGGACAGGGAGCAACTAATGAAAAACTGTTTTTT.

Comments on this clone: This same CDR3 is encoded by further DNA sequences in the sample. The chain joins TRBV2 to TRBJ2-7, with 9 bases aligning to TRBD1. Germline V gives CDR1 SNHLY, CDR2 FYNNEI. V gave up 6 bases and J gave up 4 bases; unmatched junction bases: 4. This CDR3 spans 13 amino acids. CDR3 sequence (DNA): TGTGCCAGCAGCCGGGACAGGGTTTACGAGCAGTACTTC. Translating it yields CASSRDRVYEQYF.

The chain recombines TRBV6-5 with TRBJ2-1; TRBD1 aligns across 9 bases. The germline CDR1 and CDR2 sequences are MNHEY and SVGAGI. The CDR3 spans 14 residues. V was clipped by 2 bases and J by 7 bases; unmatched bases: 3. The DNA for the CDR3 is TGTGCCAGCAGTTACGAGACAGGGGGGAATGAGCAGTTCTTC. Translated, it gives CASSYETGGNEQFF.

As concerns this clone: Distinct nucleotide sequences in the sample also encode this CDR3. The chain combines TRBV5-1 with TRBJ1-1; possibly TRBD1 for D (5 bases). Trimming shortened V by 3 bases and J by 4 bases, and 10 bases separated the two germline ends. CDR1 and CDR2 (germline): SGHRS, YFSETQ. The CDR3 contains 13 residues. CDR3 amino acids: CASSSQGGTEAFF. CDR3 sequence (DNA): TGCGCCAGCAGCTCGCAGGGTGGCACTGAAGCTTTCTTT.

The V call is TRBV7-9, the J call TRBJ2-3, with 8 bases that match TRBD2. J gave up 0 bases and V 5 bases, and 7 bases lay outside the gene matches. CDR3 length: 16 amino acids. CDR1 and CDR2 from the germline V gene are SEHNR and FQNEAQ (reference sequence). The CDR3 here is CASSIEREWSTDTQYF. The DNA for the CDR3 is TGTGCCAGCAGCATAGAGCGGGAGTGGAGCACAGATACGCAGTATTTT.

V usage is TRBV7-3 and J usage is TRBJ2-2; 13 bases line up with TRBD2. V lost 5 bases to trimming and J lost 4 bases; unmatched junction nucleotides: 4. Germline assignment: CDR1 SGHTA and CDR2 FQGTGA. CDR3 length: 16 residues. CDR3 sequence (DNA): TGTGCCAGCAGCCCGGGACTAGCGGGAATCACCGGGGAGCTGTTTTTT. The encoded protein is CASSPGLAGITGELFF. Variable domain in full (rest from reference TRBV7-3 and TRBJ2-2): GAGVSQTPSNKVTEKGKYVELRCDPISGHTALYWYRQSLGQGPEFLIYFQGTGAADDSGLPNDRFFAVRPEGSVSTLKIQRTERGDSAVYLCASSPGLAGITGELFFGEGSRLTVL.

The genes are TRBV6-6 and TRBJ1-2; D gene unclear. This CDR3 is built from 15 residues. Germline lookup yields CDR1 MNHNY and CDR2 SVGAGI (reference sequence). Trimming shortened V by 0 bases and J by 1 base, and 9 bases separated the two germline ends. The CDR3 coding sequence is TGTGCCAGCAGTTACTCGATTTCCGTTAACTATGGCTACACCTTC. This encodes CASSYSISVNYGYTF.

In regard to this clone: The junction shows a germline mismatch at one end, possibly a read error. CDR3 nucleotides: TGTGCCAGCAGCTGGACAGGGTCGAATTTACCCCTCCACTTT. Protein product: CASSWTGSNLPLHF. The V call is TRBV5-6, the J call TRBJ1-6; 8 bases are a match to TRBD1. Germline CDR1 and CDR2: SGHDT and YYEEEE. The CDR3 loop spans 14 amino acids. Full variable domain (outside the CDR3, taken from reference TRBV5-6 and TRBJ1-6): DAGVTQSPTHLIKTRGQQVTLRCSPKSGHDTVSWYQQALGQGPQFIFQYYEEEERQRGNFPDRFSGHQFPNYSSELNVNALLLGDSALYLCASSWTGSNLPLHFGNGTRLTVT.

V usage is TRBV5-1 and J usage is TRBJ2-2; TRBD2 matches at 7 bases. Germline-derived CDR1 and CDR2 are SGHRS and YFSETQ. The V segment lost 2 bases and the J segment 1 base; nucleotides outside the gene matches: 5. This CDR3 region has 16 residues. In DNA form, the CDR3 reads TGCGCCAGCAGCTTTTTAGCGGGCTTGAACACCGGGGAGCTGTTTTTT. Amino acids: CASSFLAGLNTGELFF.

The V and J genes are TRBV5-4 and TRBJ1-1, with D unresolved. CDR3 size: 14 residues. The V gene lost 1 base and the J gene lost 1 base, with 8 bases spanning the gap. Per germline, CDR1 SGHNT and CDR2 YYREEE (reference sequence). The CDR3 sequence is CASSLSWGNTEAFF. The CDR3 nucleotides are TGTGCCAGCAGCTTGAGCTGGGGGAACACTGAAGCTTTCTTT.